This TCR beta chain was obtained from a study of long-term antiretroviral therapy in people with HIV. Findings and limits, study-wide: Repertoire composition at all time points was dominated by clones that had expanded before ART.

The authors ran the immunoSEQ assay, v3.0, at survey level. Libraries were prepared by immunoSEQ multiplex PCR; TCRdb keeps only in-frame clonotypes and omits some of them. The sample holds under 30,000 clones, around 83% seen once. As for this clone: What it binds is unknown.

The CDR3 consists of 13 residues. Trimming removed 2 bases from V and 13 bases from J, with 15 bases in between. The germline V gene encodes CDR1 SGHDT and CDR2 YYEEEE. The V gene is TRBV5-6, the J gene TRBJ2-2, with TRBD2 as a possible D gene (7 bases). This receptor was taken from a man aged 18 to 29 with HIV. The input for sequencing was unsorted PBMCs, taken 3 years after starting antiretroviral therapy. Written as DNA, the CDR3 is TGTGCCAGCAGCTTACAGGGAGGGAGGGTGCTGTTTTTT. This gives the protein CASSLQGGRVLFF. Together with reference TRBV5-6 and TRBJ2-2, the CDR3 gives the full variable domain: DAGVTQSPTHLIKTRGQQVTLRCSPKSGHDTVSWYQQALGQGPQFIFQYYEEEERQRGNFPDRFSGHQFPNYSSELNVNALLLGDSALYLCASSLQGGRVLFFGEGSRLTVL.